The 31 T cell receptor beta chains below all came from one sample that was sequenced in a study of cytomegalovirus exposure and HLA in healthy donors. PCR involved 60 Vbeta and 13 Jbeta primers. Profiling relied on immunoSEQ multiplex PCR, and the TCRdb table lists in-frame clones only, not all of them. The table lists around 120,000 clones, 75% to 90% of them singletons, with 2.5% in the top ten. What was sequenced was PBMCs. These receptors all stem from a man aged 30 to 39 in good health and CMV-seronegative.

The chain employs TRBV2 and TRBJ2-3; no clear D gene. In germline, CDR1 is SNHLY, CDR2 FYNNEI. Trimming stripped 8 bases from V and 4 bases from J, with 16 bases between. The CDR3 loop spans 14 amino acids. CDR3 amino acids: CASQESPTPDTQYF. The CDR3 DNA is TGTGCCAGCCAAGAGAGCCCAACGCCAGATACGCAGTATTTT.

The chain carries TRBV25-1 and TRBJ2-5; 7 positions match TRBD1. With the DNA end fitting TRBJ2-7 better, the J assignment may be wrong. Per germline, CDR1 MGHDK and CDR2 SYGVNS. CDR3 size: 12 residues. Written as DNA, the CDR3 is TGTGCCAGCAGCCGGGACAGATACGAGCAGTACTTC. As protein: CASSRDRYEQYF.

The rearrangement uses TRBV7-8 and TRBJ2-1; the D gene is possibly TRBD1 (8 bases). Trimming took 5 bases from V and 0 from J, leaving 23 bases between them. Germline CDR1 reads SGHVS; CDR2 reads FQNEAQ. The CDR3 extends over 19 amino acids. The CDR3 DNA sequence: TGTGCCAGCAGCCAAGACAAGTGGACAGGGAGGGGCTCCTACAATGAGCAGTTCTTC. It yields the protein CASSQDKWTGRGSYNEQFF.

The V gene is TRBV7-2, the J gene TRBJ2-3; D possibly corresponds to TRBD1 (6 bases). V was shortened by 5 bases and J by 3 bases, with 12 bases between the two germline ends. Looked up from germline, CDR1 is SGHTA and CDR2 is FQGNSA. This CDR3 spans 14 amino acids. In nucleotides, the CDR3 is TGTGCCAGCAGCGGACAGTTTCGGACAGATACGCAGTATTTT. This translates into CASSGQFRTDTQYF.

This clone was picked up a small number of times. The genes are TRBV5-1 and TRBJ2-7; weak D call: TRBD2 (5 bases). CDR1 is SGHRS and CDR2 is YFSETQ in the germline V gene. V was shortened by 0 bases and J by 1 base, with 11 bases between the two germline ends. The CDR3 has 15 residues. The DNA for the CDR3 is TGCGCCAGCAGCTTGGCCAGGCTAGCTTCCTACGAGCAGTACTTC. It is translated as CASSLARLASYEQYF.

The CDR3: CASSLRLAGRGEQFF. The CDR3 nucleotides are TGTGCCAGCAGCTTACGACTAGCGGGAAGGGGTGAGCAGTTCTTC. The rearrangement links TRBV7-9 to TRBJ2-1; 11 bases line up with TRBD2. V shed 2 bases, J shed 9 bases, and the junction held 6 bases outside the gene matches. This CDR3 is 15 amino acids long. CDR1 and CDR2 from the germline V gene are SEHNR and FQNEAQ (reference sequence).

The J gene is TRBJ1-4, the V gene TRBV5-1; TRBD1 agrees at 7 bases. Germline lookup yields CDR1 SGHRS and CDR2 YFSETQ. Trimming removed 6 bases from V and 5 bases from J; junction bases left unmatched: 7. This CDR3 comprises 14 residues. The CDR3 DNA follows: TGCGCCAGCACAAGAGGACAGGAAAATGAAAAACTGTTTTTT. This translates into CASTRGQENEKLFF.

The gene calls are TRBV18 and TRBJ2-5, with a weak D call TRBD2 (6 bases). The V and J ends lost 8 bases and 5 bases respectively, with 15 bases between them. Germline V gene lookup returns CDR1 KGHSH and CDR2 LQKENI. This CDR3 has 13 residues. CDR3 sequence (DNA): TGTGCCAGCCTCGGGACTCACAGGGAGACCCAGTACTTC. It codes for CASLGTHRETQYF.

This rearrangement joins TRBV28 to TRBJ2-7; weak D call: TRBD1 (5 bases). The CDR3 runs 14 residues. Between the trimmed V and J ends, which lost 7 bases and 3 bases, there was a span of 16 bases. CDR1 is MDHEN and CDR2 is SYDVKM in the germline V gene. Here the CDR3 reads CASTTAEGVYEQYF. CDR3 coding DNA: TGTGCCAGCACTACAGCAGAAGGGGTCTACGAGCAGTACTTC.

CDR3 residues: CASSVASGGGGELFF. In DNA form, the CDR3 reads TGTGCCAGCAGCGTAGCTTCAGGGGGTGGCGGGGAGCTGTTTTTT. V usage is TRBV9 and J usage is TRBJ2-2; 7 bases align to TRBD1. The CDR3 runs to 15 residues. Germline V gives CDR1 SGDLS, CDR2 YYNGEE. V was pared by 0 bases and J by 7 bases, with 6 bases of the junction left unmatched. The complete variable domain, with remaining parts taken from reference TRBV9 and TRBJ2-2, reads DSGVTQTPKHLITATGQRVTLRCSPRSGDLSVYWYQQSLDQGLQFLIQYYNGEERAKGNILERFSAQQFPDLHSELNLSSLELGDSALYFCASSVASGGGGELFFGEGSRLTVL.

Remarks on this clone: The germline gene is not matched at one end of the junction; a read error may be the cause. The chain joins TRBV7-7 to TRBJ2-5, with TRBD2 matching over 7 bases. The CDR3 length is 18 residues. Germline CDR1 is SSHAT and CDR2 is FNYEAQ (reference sequence). CDR3 DNA sequence: TGTGCTAGCAGCTTAGAGGTCTTTAGAGCGGGAAAACAAGAGACCCAGTACTTC. Its protein product is CASSLEVFRAGKQETQYF.

The sample holds a few counts of this clone. The DNA for the CDR3 is TGTGCCAGCAGCTTAGCGGCAGGGGCCTCCTACGAGCAGTACTTC. It yields the protein CASSLAAGASYEQYF. The V and J genes are TRBV7-2 and TRBJ2-7; D might be TRBD1 (6 bases). The germline V and J ends were trimmed by 0 bases and 0 bases, with 9 bases remaining between them. The CDR3 has 15 residues. Germline CDR1 and CDR2: SGHTA and FQGNSA.

This chain joins TRBV7-2 and TRBJ1-5; 11 positions agree with TRBD1. V trimming: 6 bases; J trimming: 0 bases; junction bases outside the gene matches: 10. CDR3 size: 18 residues. Germline values: CDR1 SGHTA, CDR2 FQGNSA. The CDR3 here is CASRYGQGASYSNQPQHF. CDR3 nucleotide sequence: TGTGCCAGCAGATACGGACAGGGGGCTTCGTATAGCAATCAGCCCCAGCATTTT.

This clone was seen a handful of times. The chain combines TRBV4-1 with TRBJ2-6; TRBD1 is a possible D gene (5 bases). V shed 4 bases and J shed 3 bases, with 10 bases lying between them. The CDR3 is made up of 15 amino acids. Germline V gene data show CDR1 as MGHRA and CDR2 as YSYEKL. CDR3 residues: CASSPLGVGANVLTF. Written as DNA, the CDR3 is TGCGCCAGCAGCCCCCTAGGGGTTGGGGCCAACGTCCTGACTTTC.

The gene calls are TRBV4-1 and TRBJ1-1, with a weak D call TRBD1 (6 bases). V lost 3 bases and J lost 10, with 15 bases in between. The germline CDR1 and CDR2 sequences are MGHRA and YSYEKL. The CDR3 runs to 13 residues. CDR3 sequence reads: CASSHPRQGGAFF. The CDR3 DNA sequence: TGCGCCAGCAGCCACCCAAGACAAGGGGGAGCTTTCTTT.

V usage is TRBV19 and J usage is TRBJ2-7; TRBD1 aligns across 8 bases. After removal of 0 bases from V and 2 bases from J, the junction contained 3 bases not matched to a gene. The CDR3 extends over 15 amino acids. Per germline, CDR1 LNHDA and CDR2 SQIVND (reference sequence). The CDR3 nucleotides read TGTGCCAGTAGTATAGACGGGACAGGAACCTACGAGCAGTACTTC. Translating it yields CASSIDGTGTYEQYF.

This sequence joins TRBV15 and TRBJ2-5, with no clear D. V shed 0 bases and J shed 13 bases, with 12 bases lying between them. This CDR3 contains 12 residues. Germline values: CDR1 LNHNV, CDR2 YYDKDF (reference sequence). DNA of the CDR3: TGTGCCACCAGCAGAGATCTCGCGTTGCTGTACTTC. Residues: CATSRDLALLYF.

The chain has TRBV27 and TRBJ1-5; D remains ambiguous. The CDR3 loop spans 13 amino acids. Germline lookup yields CDR1 MNHEY and CDR2 SMNVEV (reference sequence). V was clipped by 3 bases and J by 7 bases, with 10 bases between them. Written as DNA, the CDR3 is TGTGCCAGCAGTTTTCAGGCCGCCCAGCCCCAGCATTTT. Its translation is CASSFQAAQPQHF.

J is TRBJ1-2 and V is TRBV6-6; 8 nucleotides match TRBD1. The trim removed 5 bases at V and 4 bases at J, leaving 9 bases unmatched. This CDR3 spans 15 amino acids. Germline V CDR1 and CDR2: MNHNY, SVGAGI (reference sequence). The CDR3 is CASSPTTGVGYGYTF. The CDR3 bases are TGTGCCAGCAGTCCAACGACAGGGGTGGGCTATGGCTACACCTTC.

This clone was seen a few times. The V and J genes are TRBV5-8 and TRBJ1-1, with TRBD1 as a possible D gene (6 bases). The CDR3 spans 14 residues. Per the germline V gene, CDR1 is SGHTS and CDR2 is YDEGEE. Trimming left V 7 bases short and J 8 bases short, with 21 bases between. The CDR3 region is CASRPGGRVSEAFF. CDR3 sequence (DNA): TGTGCCAGCCGACCCGGGGGGCGAGTTTCCGAAGCTTTCTTT.

This clone was seen more than once but under ten times. The J gene is TRBJ1-5, the V gene TRBV5-5; 7 positions match TRBD1. J lost 3 bases, V lost 5 bases, and 5 bases had no gene match. From germline, CDR1 is SGHKS and CDR2 YYEKEE (reference sequence). This CDR3 contains 14 residues. CDR3 nucleotides: TGTGCCAGCAGGGGGACAGTGGACAATCAGCCCCAGCATTTT. Translation gives CASRGTVDNQPQHF.

The rearrangement links TRBV6-5 to TRBJ2-7; D is undetermined. Germline values: CDR1 MNHEY, CDR2 SVGAGI. The V gene lost 4 bases and the J gene lost 4 bases, with 8 bases spanning the gap. The CDR3 has 12 residues. This CDR3 is CASSSTLYEQYF. DNA of the CDR3: TGTGCCAGCAGTTCAACTCTATACGAGCAGTACTTC.

This chain links TRBV29-1 with TRBJ2-6; 11 nucleotides agree with TRBD1. The junction had 7 bases not matched to a gene; V was cut back by 6 bases and J by 3 bases. Looked up from germline, CDR1 is SQVTM and CDR2 is ANQGSEA. The length of the CDR3 is 16 residues. CDR3 nucleotides: TGCAGCGTGGGAGGACAGGGGGCGCTTGGGGCCAACGTCCTGACTTTC. Translating it yields CSVGGQGALGANVLTF.

The rearrangement joins TRBV5-4 to TRBJ2-3; maybe TRBD2 (6 bases). The germline V and J ends were trimmed by 1 base and 0 bases, with 9 bases remaining between them. This CDR3 region has 15 residues. Germline V gene lookup returns CDR1 SGHNT and CDR2 YYREEE (reference sequence). This CDR3 is CASSLRAGSTDTQYF. CDR3 nucleotides: TGTGCCAGCAGCTTGAGGGCGGGAAGCACAGATACGCAGTATTTT.

A single count supports this clone. The chain recombines TRBV4-1 with TRBJ2-2, with TRBD2 matching over 7 bases. The V and J ends lost 3 bases and 3 bases, in that order; junction bases with no gene match: 16. This CDR3 comprises 19 residues. Germline-derived CDR1 and CDR2 are MGHRA and YSYEKL. The CDR3 here is CASSQGAGGRALDTGELFF. In nucleotides, the CDR3 is TGCGCCAGCAGCCAGGGTGCGGGTGGGAGGGCCTTGGACACCGGGGAGCTGTTTTTT.

The chain uses TRBV6-6 and TRBJ2-2; 11 bases fit TRBD1. V lost 5 bases and J lost 4; bases outside the gene matches: 6. The CDR3 extends over 16 amino acids. Per the germline V gene, CDR1 is MNHNY and CDR2 is SVGAGI (reference sequence). The CDR3: CASSQDRGRTTGELFF. CDR3 DNA sequence: TGTGCCAGCAGTCAGGACAGGGGGCGAACCACCGGGGAGCTGTTTTTT.

This clone is a singleton in its sample. The rearrangement uses TRBV29-1 and TRBJ2-3, with 8 bases lining up with TRBD1. This CDR3 has 14 residues. From germline, CDR1 is SQVTM and CDR2 ANQGSEA. V gave up 7 bases and J gave up 2 bases; unmatched junction bases: 8. As DNA, the CDR3 is TGCAGCGCCGCCGGGACAGGATCCACAGATACGCAGTATTTT. Its protein product is CSAAGTGSTDTQYF.

J is TRBJ1-4 and V is TRBV19; D is undetermined. The CDR3 covers 13 residues. From germline, CDR1 is LNHDA and CDR2 SQIVND (reference sequence). The germline V and J ends were trimmed by 7 bases and 6 bases, with 12 bases remaining between them. In DNA, the CDR3 is TGTGCCAGTATCGGGGAGTATCATGAAAAACTGTTTTTT. This gives the protein CASIGEYHEKLFF.

This clone was recorded only once. The chain employs TRBV5-1 and TRBJ1-1; D unclear. V dropped 7 bases and J dropped 3 bases, with 13 bases sitting between them. CDR3 length: 13 residues. CDR1 is SGHRS and CDR2 is YFSETQ in the germline V gene. In DNA form, the CDR3 reads TGCGCCAGCGGACCCTCGGGAGACACTGAAGCTTTCTTT. It encodes CASGPSGDTEAFF.

This clone was picked up a small number of times. This same CDR3 is encoded by further DNA sequences in the sample. V and J are TRBV7-2 and TRBJ1-1; tentative D call: TRBD1 (5 bases). CDR1 is SGHTA, CDR2 FQGNSA, per germline. The CDR3 is 13 residues long. The ends were cut back, 4 bases at V and 1 base at J, with 7 bases in the middle. This chain's CDR3 is CASSSDRNTEAFF. Here the CDR3 DNA reads TGTGCCAGCAGCTCTGACAGGAACACTGAAGCTTTCTTT.

This clone occurred once. This CDR3 is CASSFLTSGEQYF. The DNA of the CDR3 is TGTGCCAGCAGCTTCCTGACTAGCGGCGAGCAGTACTTC. The chain joins TRBV5-6 to TRBJ2-7, with TRBD2 matching over 9 bases. The trim removed 2 bases at V and 6 bases at J, leaving 3 bases unmatched. CDR3 size: 13 residues. Germline V lookup: CDR1 SGHDT, CDR2 YYEEEE.